This TCR beta chain is from a study of graft-versus-host responses after intestinal transplantation. Study context: Induction with anti-thymocyte globulin, then tacrolimus and steroids for around three years, was given to all recipients.

The assay was immunoSEQ multiplex PCR, and TCRdb's table has in-frame clones only and misses some. This table has some 24,000 clones, over 35% appearing once. J gave up 3 bases and V 1 base, and 3 bases lay outside the gene matches. Germline V gives CDR1 SNHLY, CDR2 FYNNEI. The CDR3 length is 15 residues. Post-reaction sorting isolated proliferating CFSE-low CD3+CD4+ and CD3+CD8+ responders. Findings and limits, study-wide: GvH clonotypes were identified within recipient marrow, with a subset emerging first in ileum or blood. Peak GvH clone levels in circulation were associated with early post-transplant HvG declines.

The receptor's source is a human patient who received an intestinal transplant. V usage is TRBV2 and J usage is TRBJ1-5; 7 nucleotides align to TRBD1. The input for sequencing was alloreactive CD4+ T cells from a mixed lymphocyte reaction culture, taken before intestinal transplant. Noted subset: CFSE-low proliferating T cells sorted from roughly 6-day pre-transplant mixed lymphocyte reaction (GvH or HvG direction). CDR3 residues: CASSEEGQLNQPQHF. The CDR3 DNA reads as TGTGCCAGCAGTGAAGAGGGACAGCTCAATCAGCCCCAGCATTTT.